The 22 T cell receptor beta chains in this list originate from one sample, sequenced in a study of shared clonotypes between healthy human individuals. Some clones are missing from TCRdb's copy, which holds only in-frame ones; the method was immunoSEQ multiplex PCR. This repertoire shows 150,000 to 200,000 clones, roughly 91% found once; its top ten account for 0.065% to 0.07%. Sequencing used naive CD4+ T cells sorted from blood. Subset of the sample: CD45RA+ positively selected. Every receptor here comes from a woman aged 25 to 39 in good health.

The genes are TRBV7-9 and TRBJ1-1; D unclear. Trimming took 2 bases from V and 7 from J, leaving 14 bases between them. The CDR3 is 14 residues long. Germline V gene lookup returns CDR1 SEHNR and CDR2 FQNEAQ (reference sequence). The DNA for the CDR3 is TGTGCCAGCAGCTTAACCCCGCTCGAGGATGAAGCTTTCTTT. Translation gives CASSLTPLEDEAFF. Filled out from reference TRBV7-9 and TRBJ1-1, the complete variable domain reads DTGVSQNPRHKITKRGQNVTFRCDPISEHNRLYWYRQTLGQGPEFLTYFQNEAQLEKSRLLSDRFSAERPKGSFSTLEIQRTEQGDSAMYLCASSLTPLEDEAFFGQGTRLTVV.

The V gene is TRBV5-4, the J gene TRBJ2-2, with TRBD2 identical over 10 bases. The CDR3 extends over 14 amino acids. V lost 5 bases and J lost 7; bases outside the gene matches: 5. CDR1 SGHNT and CDR2 YYREEE come from the germline V gene (reference sequence). CDR3: CASRPGTSDGELFF. The CDR3 DNA sequence: TGTGCCAGCAGACCCGGGACTAGCGACGGGGAGCTGTTTTTT.

CDR3 sequence reads: CASSLLATDTQYF. The CDR3 DNA is TGTGCCAGCAGCTTACTAGCCACAGATACGCAGTATTTT. This chain uses TRBV13 with TRBJ2-3; possibly TRBD2 for D (5 bases). Looked up from germline, CDR1 is PRHDT and CDR2 is FYEKMQ (reference sequence). This CDR3 has 13 amino acids. V lost 2 bases to trimming and J lost 2 bases, with 5 bases between them.

V gene TRBV9 combines with J gene TRBJ1-3; no clear D. The germline V gene has CDR1 SGDLS and CDR2 YYNGEE. CDR3 length equals 16 residues. V lost 3 bases, J lost 0 bases, and 13 bases lay in between. Written as DNA, the CDR3 is TGTGCCAGCAGCGCAGGAAGCGAATTCTCTGGAAACACCATATATTTT. Its protein product is CASSAGSEFSGNTIYF.

The gene calls are TRBV9 and TRBJ2-7; tentatively, D is TRBD2 (6 bases). Trimming pared 0 bases from V and 3 bases from J, leaving 13 bases between. The CDR3 loop spans 15 amino acids. CDR1 SGDLS and CDR2 YYNGEE come from the germline V gene. The CDR3 spells CASSVEAGLIYEQYF. The CDR3 coding sequence is TGTGCCAGCAGCGTAGAAGCGGGCCTCATCTACGAGCAGTACTTC.

V usage is TRBV5-1 and J usage is TRBJ1-1; D unresolved. Germline assignment: CDR1 SGHRS and CDR2 YFSETQ. The germline V and J ends were trimmed by 0 bases and 5 bases, with 8 bases remaining between them. This CDR3 region has 13 residues. CDR3 residues: CASSLVFGTEAFF. CDR3 nucleotides: TGCGCCAGCAGCTTGGTTTTTGGGACTGAAGCTTTCTTT.

The sample holds one count of this clone. The genes are TRBV4-1 and TRBJ1-6, with a possible D match to TRBD1 (5 bases). Germline V gene lookup returns CDR1 MGHRA and CDR2 YSYEKL. This CDR3 has 18 residues. The V end was cut by 3 bases, the J end by 2 bases, with 17 bases between. CDR3 protein: CASSQGLGGGTYNSPLHF. The CDR3 nucleotides read TGCGCCAGCAGCCAGGGACTCGGCGGAGGGACCTATAATTCACCCCTCCACTTT.

A word on this clone: Other DNA sequences from this sample encode an identical CDR3 as well. The gene calls are TRBV28 and TRBJ1-5; no clear D. Trimming removed 2 bases at V and 4 bases at J, with 9 bases between. Per the germline V gene, CDR1 is MDHEN and CDR2 is SYDVKM. There are 14 residues in the CDR3. The CDR3 sequence is CASSLGVGNQPQHF. For the CDR3, the DNA is TGTGCCAGCAGTTTAGGTGTGGGGAATCAGCCCCAGCATTTT.

The chain employs TRBV5-6 and TRBJ2-6; D remains unclear. The CDR3 has 15 residues. Deletions cut 1 base from V and 4 bases from J, with 9 bases between. Looked up from germline, CDR1 is SGHDT and CDR2 is YYEEEE. The CDR3 DNA sequence: TGTGCCAGCAGCTTGACTCTTAGGGGGGCCAACGTCCTGACTTTC. It codes for CASSLTLRGANVLTF.

V usage is TRBV4-1 and J usage is TRBJ1-6; 7 nucleotides agree with TRBD1. CDR1 and CDR2 from the germline V gene are MGHRA and YSYEKL. CDR3 size: 15 residues. V shed 0 bases, J shed 7 bases, and the junction held 3 bases outside the gene matches. CDR3 nucleotide sequence: TGCGCCAGCAGCCAAGACCCAGGGGGAAATTCACCCCTCCACTTT. It is translated as CASSQDPGGNSPLHF.

V and J are TRBV7-9 and TRBJ2-3; D is unresolved. Germline values: CDR1 SEHNR, CDR2 FQNEAQ (reference sequence). The CDR3 loop spans 15 amino acids. The germline V and J ends were trimmed by 4 bases and 1 base, with 12 bases remaining between them. In DNA form, the CDR3 reads TGTGCCAGCAGCTATATCCATAGGGGCACAGATACGCAGTATTTT. Its translation is CASSYIHRGTDTQYF.

The rearrangement links TRBV20-1 to TRBJ1-1; unclear D gene. CDR1 DFQATT and CDR2 SNEGSKA come from the germline V gene (reference sequence). The CDR3 totals 11 residues. V lost 1 base, J lost 6 bases, and 6 bases lay in between. The CDR3, as DNA: TGCAGTGCTAGAGCCAGCTCTGAAGCTTTCTTT. Translating gives CSARASSEAFF.

V is TRBV10-3 and J is TRBJ1-4, with a weak D call TRBD1 (5 bases). Per the germline V gene, CDR1 is ENHRY and CDR2 is SYGVKD. V lost 10 bases and J lost 6, with 18 bases in between. This CDR3 has 14 residues. The CDR3 spells CATSGGGSHEKLFF. For the CDR3, the DNA is TGTGCCACTAGCGGTGGGGGGTCGCATGAAAAACTGTTTTTT.

The gene calls are TRBV18 and TRBJ2-5, with D maybe TRBD2 (5 bases). The CDR3 length is 12 residues. Germline lookup yields CDR1 KGHSH and CDR2 LQKENI. Deletions cut 2 bases from V and 4 bases from J, with 5 bases between. The CDR3 sequence is CASSPGRETQYF. In DNA form, the CDR3 reads TGTGCCAGCTCACCAGGGAGAGAGACCCAGTACTTC.

The chain is built from TRBV7-9 and TRBJ1-6; TRBD1 is a possible D gene (5 bases). The CDR3 contains 15 residues. The V end was cut by 1 base, the J end by 9 bases, with 13 bases between. Germline CDR1 SEHNR, CDR2 FQNEAQ (reference sequence). The CDR3 loop reads CASSLGRGGSSPLHF. The CDR3 DNA sequence: TGTGCCAGCAGCTTAGGAAGGGGAGGAAGTTCACCCCTCCACTTT.

The chain has TRBV18 and TRBJ2-2, with 8 positions matching TRBD1. CDR1 is KGHSH and CDR2 is LQKENI in the germline V gene. The CDR3 is made up of 15 amino acids. Trimming cost V 3 bases and J 4 bases; bases outside gene matches: 4. The CDR3 here is CASSPGQVVTGELFF. CDR3 coding DNA: TGTGCCAGCTCACCGGGACAGGTTGTCACCGGGGAGCTGTTTTTT.

The V gene is TRBV19, the J gene TRBJ1-5; possibly TRBD1 for D (5 bases). This CDR3 contains 14 residues. V dropped 3 bases and J dropped 3 bases, with 9 bases sitting between them. Germline V lookup: CDR1 LNHDA, CDR2 SQIVND (reference sequence). In nucleotides, the CDR3 is TGTGCCAGTAGTATCGACAGCTCCAATCAGCCCCAGCATTTT. Residues: CASSIDSSNQPQHF.

This chain uses TRBV6-1 with TRBJ1-1; D possibly corresponds to TRBD1 (5 bases). Germline-derived CDR1 and CDR2 are MNHNS and SASEGT. Trimming removed 0 bases from V and 5 bases from J, with 7 bases in between. The CDR3 spans 13 residues. CDR3 amino acids: CASSEARGTEAFF. Here the CDR3 DNA reads TGTGCCAGCAGTGAAGCGCGGGGGACTGAAGCTTTCTTT.

The chain couples TRBV7-7 to TRBJ2-5; 10 nucleotides align to TRBD2. The CDR3 consists of 14 residues. Germline CDR1 is SSHAT and CDR2 is FNYEAQ (reference sequence). J gave up 3 bases and V 4 bases, and 2 bases lay outside the gene matches. The CDR3 nucleotides read TGTGCCAGCAGCTCGGGACTAGCGAAAGAGACCCAGTACTTC. Translated, it gives CASSSGLAKETQYF. Using reference TRBV7-7 and TRBJ2-5 for the parts outside the CDR3, the full variable domain is GAGVSQSPRYKVTKRGQDVTLRCDPISSHATLYWYQQALGQGPEFLTYFNYEAQPDKSGLPSDRFSAERPEGSISTLTIQRTEQRDSAMYRCASSSGLAKETQYFGPGTRLLVL.

V and J are TRBV7-2 and TRBJ2-7; no clear D gene. Germline V gene sequence: CDR1 SGHTA, CDR2 FQGNSA. CDR3 length equals 14 residues. V dropped 1 base and J dropped 1 base, with 8 bases sitting between them. The CDR3 region has the DNA TGTGCCAGCAGCTTAGATCTGAATTCCTACGAGCAGTACTTC. Translation gives CASSLDLNSYEQYF.

The chain carries TRBV5-3 and TRBJ2-7; TRBD2 matches at 10 bases. TRBV5-3 is reported as an ORF; its role is uncertain. Germline trimming cut 3 bases from V and 2 bases from J; bases unmatched to any gene: 8. There are 16 residues in the CDR3. The CDR3 loop reads CARSSRTSGVPYEQYF. The CDR3 coding sequence is TGTGCCAGAAGCTCGAGGACTAGCGGAGTACCCTACGAGCAGTACTTC.

This rearrangement joins TRBV28 to TRBJ1-1, with TRBD1 matching over 7 bases. The CDR3 has 14 residues. Trimming took 2 bases from V and 9 from J; bases not matched to a gene: 9. CDR1 and CDR2 (germline): MDHEN, SYDVKM. CDR3 sequence (DNA): TGTGCCAGCAGTTTACCCTCACAGGGGCCGAAAGCTTTCTTT. Protein product: CASSLPSQGPKAFF. The full variable domain, in which reference TRBV28 and TRBJ1-1 provide the parts outside the CDR3, is DVKVTQSSRYLVKRTGEKVFLECVQDMDHENMFWYRQDPGLGLRLIYFSYDVKMKEKGDIPEGYSVSREKKERFSLILESASTNQTSMYLCASSLPSQGPKAFFGQGTRLTVV.